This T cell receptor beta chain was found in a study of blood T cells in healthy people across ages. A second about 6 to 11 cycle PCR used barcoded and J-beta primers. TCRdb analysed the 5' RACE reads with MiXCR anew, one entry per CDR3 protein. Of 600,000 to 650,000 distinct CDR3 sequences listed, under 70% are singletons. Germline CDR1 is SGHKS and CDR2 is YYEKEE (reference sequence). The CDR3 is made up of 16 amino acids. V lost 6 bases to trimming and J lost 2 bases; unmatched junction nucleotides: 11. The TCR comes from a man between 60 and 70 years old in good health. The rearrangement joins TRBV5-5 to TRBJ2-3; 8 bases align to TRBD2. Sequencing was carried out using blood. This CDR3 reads CASKGNGGDYTDTQYF. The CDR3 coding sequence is TGTGCCAGCAAGGGAAACGGGGGGGATTACACAGATACGCAGTATTTT.